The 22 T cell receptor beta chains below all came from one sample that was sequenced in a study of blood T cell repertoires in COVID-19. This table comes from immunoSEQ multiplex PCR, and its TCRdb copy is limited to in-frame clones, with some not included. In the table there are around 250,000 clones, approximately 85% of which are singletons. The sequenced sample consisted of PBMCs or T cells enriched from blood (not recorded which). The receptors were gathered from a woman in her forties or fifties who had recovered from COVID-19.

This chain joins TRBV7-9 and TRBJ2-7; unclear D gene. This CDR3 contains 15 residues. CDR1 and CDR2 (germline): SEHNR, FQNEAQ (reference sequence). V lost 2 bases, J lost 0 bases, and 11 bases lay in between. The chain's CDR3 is CASSLFPPGSYEQYF. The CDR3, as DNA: TGTGCCAGCAGCTTATTTCCCCCAGGCTCCTACGAGCAGTACTTC.

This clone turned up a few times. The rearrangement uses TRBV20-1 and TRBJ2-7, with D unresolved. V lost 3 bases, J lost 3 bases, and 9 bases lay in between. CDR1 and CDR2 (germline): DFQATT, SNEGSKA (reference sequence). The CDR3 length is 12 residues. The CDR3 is CSASVDFYEQYF. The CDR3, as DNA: TGCAGTGCTAGTGTAGATTTCTACGAGCAGTACTTC.

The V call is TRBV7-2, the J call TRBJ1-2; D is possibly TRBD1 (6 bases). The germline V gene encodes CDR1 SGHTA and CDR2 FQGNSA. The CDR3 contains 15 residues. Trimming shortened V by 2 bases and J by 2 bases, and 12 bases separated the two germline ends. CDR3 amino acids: CASSLRTAKNYGYTF. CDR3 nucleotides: TGTGCCAGCAGCTTAAGGACAGCCAAGAACTATGGCTACACCTTC.

The CDR3 here is CASSARFRAYEQYF. The CDR3 nucleotides are TGTGCCAGCAGTGCCCGCTTCCGGGCCTACGAGCAGTACTTC. The chain has TRBV27 and TRBJ2-7; no clear D. This CDR3 region has 14 residues. Germline lookup yields CDR1 MNHEY and CDR2 SMNVEV (reference sequence). Trimming shortened V by 5 bases and J by 2 bases, and 13 bases separated the two germline ends.

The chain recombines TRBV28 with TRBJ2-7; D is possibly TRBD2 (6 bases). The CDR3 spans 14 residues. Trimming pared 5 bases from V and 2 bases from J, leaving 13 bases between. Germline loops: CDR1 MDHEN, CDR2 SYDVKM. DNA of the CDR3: TGTGCCAGCAGTCTCGGGACTGCTACCTACGAGCAGTACTTC. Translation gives CASSLGTATYEQYF.

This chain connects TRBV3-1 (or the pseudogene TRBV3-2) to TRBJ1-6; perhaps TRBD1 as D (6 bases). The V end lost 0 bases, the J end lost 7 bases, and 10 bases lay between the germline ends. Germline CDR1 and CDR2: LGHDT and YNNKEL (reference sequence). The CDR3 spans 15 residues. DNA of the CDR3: TGTGCCAGCAGCCAAGAGGGGGCGGGCAATTCACCCCTCCACTTT. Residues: CASSQEGAGNSPLHF.

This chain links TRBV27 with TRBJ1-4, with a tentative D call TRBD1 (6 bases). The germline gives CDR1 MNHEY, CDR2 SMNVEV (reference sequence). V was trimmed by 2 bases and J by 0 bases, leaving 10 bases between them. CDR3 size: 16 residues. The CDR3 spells CASSLPRQATNEKLFF. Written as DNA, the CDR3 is TGTGCCAGCAGTTTACCCCGACAGGCAACTAATGAAAAACTGTTTTTT.

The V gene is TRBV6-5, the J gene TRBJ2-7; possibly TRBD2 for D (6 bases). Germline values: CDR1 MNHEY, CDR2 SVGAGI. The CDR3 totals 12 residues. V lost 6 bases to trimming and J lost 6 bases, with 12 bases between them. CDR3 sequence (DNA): TGTGCCAGCAGCGGAGGGCCAGGCGAGCAGTACTTC. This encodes CASSGGPGEQYF.

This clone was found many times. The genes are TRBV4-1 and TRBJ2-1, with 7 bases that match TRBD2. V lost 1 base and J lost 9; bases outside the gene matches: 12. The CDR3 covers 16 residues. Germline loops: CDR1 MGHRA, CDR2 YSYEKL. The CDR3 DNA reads TGCGCCAGCAGCCAAGGGGGGGGACTTGGTTTCGGTGAGCAGTTCTTC. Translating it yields CASSQGGGLGFGEQFF.

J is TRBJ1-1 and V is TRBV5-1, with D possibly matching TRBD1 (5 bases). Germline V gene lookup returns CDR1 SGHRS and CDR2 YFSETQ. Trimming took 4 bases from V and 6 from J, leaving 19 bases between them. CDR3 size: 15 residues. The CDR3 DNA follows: TGCGCCAGCAGCCCCGGAGAGGGGTGGGGGGCTGAAGCTTTCTTT. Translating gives CASSPGEGWGAEAFF. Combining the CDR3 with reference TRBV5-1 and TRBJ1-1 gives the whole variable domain KAGVTQTPRYLIKTRGQQVTLSCSPISGHRSVSWYQQTPGQGLQFLFEYFSETQRNKGNFPGRFSGRQFSNSRSEMNVSTLELGDSALYLCASSPGEGWGAEAFFGQGTRLTVV.

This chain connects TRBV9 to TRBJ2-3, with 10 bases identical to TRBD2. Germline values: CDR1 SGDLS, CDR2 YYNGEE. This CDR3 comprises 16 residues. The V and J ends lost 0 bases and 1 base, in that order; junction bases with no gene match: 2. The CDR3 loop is CASSVVSGRGTDTQYF. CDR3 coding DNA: TGTGCCAGCAGCGTAGTAAGCGGGAGGGGCACAGATACGCAGTATTTT.

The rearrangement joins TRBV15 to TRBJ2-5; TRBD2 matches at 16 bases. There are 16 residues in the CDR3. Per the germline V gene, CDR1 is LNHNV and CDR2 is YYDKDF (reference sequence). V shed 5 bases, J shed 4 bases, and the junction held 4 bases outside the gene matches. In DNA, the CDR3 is TGTGCCACCAGCGGGACTAGCGGGAGGGTGGGAGAGACCCAGTACTTC. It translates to CATSGTSGRVGETQYF.

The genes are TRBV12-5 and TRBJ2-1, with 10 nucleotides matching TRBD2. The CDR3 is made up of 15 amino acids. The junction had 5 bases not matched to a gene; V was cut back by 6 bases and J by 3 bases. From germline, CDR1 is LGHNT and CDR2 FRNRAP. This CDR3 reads CASGASGRIYNEQFF. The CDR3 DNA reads TGTGCTAGTGGCGCTAGCGGGAGAATCTACAATGAGCAGTTCTTC.

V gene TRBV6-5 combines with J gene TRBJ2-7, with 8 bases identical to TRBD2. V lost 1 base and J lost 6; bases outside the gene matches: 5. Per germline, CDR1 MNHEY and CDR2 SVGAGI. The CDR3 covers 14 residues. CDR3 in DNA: TGTGCCAGCAGTTACTTTCGGGAGGGAGGCGAGCAGTACTTC. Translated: CASSYFREGGEQYF.

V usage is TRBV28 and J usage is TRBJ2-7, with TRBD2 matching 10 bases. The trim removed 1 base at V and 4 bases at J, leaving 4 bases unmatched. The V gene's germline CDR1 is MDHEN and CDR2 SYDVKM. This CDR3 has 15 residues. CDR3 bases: TGTGCCAGCAGTTTATCGGCTAGCGGGAGTTACGAGCAGTACTTC. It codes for CASSLSASGSYEQYF.

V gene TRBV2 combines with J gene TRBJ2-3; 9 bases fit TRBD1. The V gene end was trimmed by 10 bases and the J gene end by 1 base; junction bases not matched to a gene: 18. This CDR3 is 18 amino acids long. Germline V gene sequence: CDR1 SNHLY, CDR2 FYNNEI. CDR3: CATEGSGTGSLGTDTQYF. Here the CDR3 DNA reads TGTGCCACCGAGGGGTCCGGGACAGGGTCCCTTGGCACAGATACGCAGTATTTT.

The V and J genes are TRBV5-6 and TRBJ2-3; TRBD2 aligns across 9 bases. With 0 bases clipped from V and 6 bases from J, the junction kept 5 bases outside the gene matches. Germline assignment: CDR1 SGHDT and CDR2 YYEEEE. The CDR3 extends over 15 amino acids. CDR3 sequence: CASSLEVGLADTQYF. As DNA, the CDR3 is TGTGCCAGCAGCTTGGAGGTTGGACTAGCGGATACGCAGTATTTT.

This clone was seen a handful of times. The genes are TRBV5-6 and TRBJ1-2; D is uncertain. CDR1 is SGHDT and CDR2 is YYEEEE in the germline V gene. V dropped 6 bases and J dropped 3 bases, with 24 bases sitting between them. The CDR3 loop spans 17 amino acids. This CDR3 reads CASTAFYLREGYYGYTF. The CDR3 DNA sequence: TGTGCCAGCACCGCTTTCTACTTACGGGAAGGGTACTATGGCTACACCTTC.

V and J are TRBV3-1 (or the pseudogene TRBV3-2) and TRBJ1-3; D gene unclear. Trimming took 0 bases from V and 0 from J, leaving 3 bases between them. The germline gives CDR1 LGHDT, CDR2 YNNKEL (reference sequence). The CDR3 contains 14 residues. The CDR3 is CASSQDISGNTIYF. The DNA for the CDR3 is TGTGCCAGCAGCCAAGATATCTCTGGAAACACCATATATTTT.

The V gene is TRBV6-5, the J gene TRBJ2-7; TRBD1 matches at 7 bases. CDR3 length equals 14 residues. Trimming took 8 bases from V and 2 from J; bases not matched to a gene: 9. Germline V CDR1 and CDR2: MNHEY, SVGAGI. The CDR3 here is CASLSLQGAYEQYF. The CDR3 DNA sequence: TGTGCCAGCCTTTCTCTGCAGGGGGCCTACGAGCAGTACTTC.

CDR3 region: CASSSPTGGASYEQYF. The CDR3 DNA reads as TGTGCCAGCAGTTCGCCGACAGGGGGCGCCTCCTACGAGCAGTACTTC. V is TRBV27 and J is TRBJ2-7, with 10 bases lining up with TRBD1. Germline V gene lookup returns CDR1 MNHEY and CDR2 SMNVEV (reference sequence). The V gene end was trimmed by 4 bases and the J gene end by 0 bases; junction bases not matched to a gene: 6. This CDR3 has 16 amino acids.

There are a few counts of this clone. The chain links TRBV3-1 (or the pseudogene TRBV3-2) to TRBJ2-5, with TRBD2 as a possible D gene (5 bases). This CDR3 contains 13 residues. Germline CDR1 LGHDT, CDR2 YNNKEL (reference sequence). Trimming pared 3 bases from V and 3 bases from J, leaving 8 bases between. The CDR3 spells CASSQFGKETQYF. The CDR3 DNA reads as TGTGCCAGCAGCCAGTTCGGGAAAGAGACCCAGTACTTC.